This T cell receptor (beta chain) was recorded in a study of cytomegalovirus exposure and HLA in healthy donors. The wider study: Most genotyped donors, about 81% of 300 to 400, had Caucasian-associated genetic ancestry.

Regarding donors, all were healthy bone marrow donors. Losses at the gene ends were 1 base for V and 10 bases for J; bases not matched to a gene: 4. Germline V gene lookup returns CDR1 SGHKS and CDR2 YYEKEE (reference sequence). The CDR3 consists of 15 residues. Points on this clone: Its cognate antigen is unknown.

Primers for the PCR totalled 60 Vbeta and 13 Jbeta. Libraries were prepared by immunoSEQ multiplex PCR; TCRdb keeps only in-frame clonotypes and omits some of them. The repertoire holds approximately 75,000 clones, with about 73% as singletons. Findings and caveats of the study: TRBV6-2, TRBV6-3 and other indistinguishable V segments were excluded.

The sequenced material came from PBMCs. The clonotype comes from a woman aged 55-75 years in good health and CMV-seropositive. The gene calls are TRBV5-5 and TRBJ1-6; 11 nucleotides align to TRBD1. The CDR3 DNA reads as TGTGCCAGCAGCTTGCATCGGACAGGGGGCTCACCCCTCCACTTT. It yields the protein CASSLHRTGGSPLHF.